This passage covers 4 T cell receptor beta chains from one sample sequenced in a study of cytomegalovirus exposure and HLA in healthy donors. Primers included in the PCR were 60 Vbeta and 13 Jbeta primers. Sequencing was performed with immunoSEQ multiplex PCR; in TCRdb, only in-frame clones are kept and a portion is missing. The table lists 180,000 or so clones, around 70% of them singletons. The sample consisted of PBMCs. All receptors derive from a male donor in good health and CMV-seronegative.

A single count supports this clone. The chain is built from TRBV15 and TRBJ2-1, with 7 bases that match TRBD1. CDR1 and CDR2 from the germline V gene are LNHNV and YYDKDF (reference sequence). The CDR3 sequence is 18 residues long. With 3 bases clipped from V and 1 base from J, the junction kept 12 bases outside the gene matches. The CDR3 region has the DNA TGTGCCACCAGCAGTCCCTCCGATCCGGGACAGTCCTACAATGAGCAGTTCTTC. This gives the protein CATSSPSDPGQSYNEQFF.

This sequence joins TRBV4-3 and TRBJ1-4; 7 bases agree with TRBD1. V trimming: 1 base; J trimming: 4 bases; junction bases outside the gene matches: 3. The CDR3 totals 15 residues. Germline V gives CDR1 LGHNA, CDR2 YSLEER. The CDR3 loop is CASSQVAGGNEKLFF. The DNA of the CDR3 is TGCGCCAGCAGCCAAGTGGCAGGGGGTAATGAAAAACTGTTTTTT.

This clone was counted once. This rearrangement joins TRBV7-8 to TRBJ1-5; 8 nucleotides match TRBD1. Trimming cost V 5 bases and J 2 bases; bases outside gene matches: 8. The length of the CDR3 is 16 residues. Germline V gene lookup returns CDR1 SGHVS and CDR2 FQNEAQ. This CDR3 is CASSPAGQGGNQPQHF. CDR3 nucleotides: TGTGCCAGCAGCCCTGCTGGACAGGGAGGCAATCAGCCCCAGCATTTT.

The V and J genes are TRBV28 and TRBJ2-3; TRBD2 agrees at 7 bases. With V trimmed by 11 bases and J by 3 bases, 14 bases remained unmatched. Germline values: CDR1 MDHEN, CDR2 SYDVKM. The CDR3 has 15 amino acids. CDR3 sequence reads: CAGGGAALGTDTQYF. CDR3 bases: TGTGCCGGGGGGGGAGCGGCTTTGGGGACAGATACGCAGTATTTT.